This T cell receptor (beta chain) was sequenced during a study of blood T cell repertoires in COVID-19. Original processing notes: Amplification of reference gene primers provided the estimated nucleated cell counts. The table came from immunoSEQ multiplex PCR; TCRdb's copy has only in-frame clones and leaves some out. V and J calls and clone size follow that table, whereas D and trimming were derived from the DNA. The sample includes approximately 170,000 clones, almost 85% of them seen just once. The CDR3 runs 14 residues. V gave up 2 bases and J gave up 6 bases; unmatched junction bases: 2. The germline gives CDR1 SNHLY, CDR2 FYNNEI.

The V and J genes are TRBV2 and TRBJ2-2, with 8 positions matching TRBD1. Specimen: peripheral blood. The sequence came from a middle-aged man who had recovered from COVID-19. The CDR3 loop is CASSELQGAGELFF. The CDR3 DNA is TGTGCCAGCAGTGAACTACAGGGGGCCGGGGAGCTGTTTTTT.